This TCR beta chain originates from a study of T cell responses to AZD1222 COVID-19 vaccine (dated by TCRdb to the early 2020s). Context from the whole study: TCR sequencing covered some 240 trial participants: 207 given two doses of AZD1222 and about 26 given two doses of MenACWY control vaccine. Enrollment into the trials was organized by age into subgroups of 18-55, 56-69 and 70-plus years, and those subgroups contained roughly 140, 27 and 60 TCR-sequenced participants, respectively. The investigation overall reported the following: Conclusions about previously exposed vaccinees are limited, since just five or six AZD1222 recipients were seropositive for SARS-CoV-2 at baseline. No day 14 peak-response samples were available, so repertoires were characterized only after the peak T cell response. Participants were mostly white British and included more females than males, and it was suggested by the authors that clonal diversity may have been underestimated. Epitopes outside the regions mutated in the B.1.351 and B.1.1.7 variants were reportedly recognized by nearly half of the unique spike-specific TCRs. In the small 56-69-year group, the increase in depth fell short of significance, most likely because of low power. The vaccine-associated CD4 TCRs covered the entire spike protein, and the dominant responses fell in regions 160-218 and 743-854. A significant rise in spike-specific TCR breadth and depth was observed after two AZD1222 doses relative to day 0 and relative to MenACWY recipients.

As concerns this clone: This clone's antigen is unknown. Base qualities were left out, and no much larger clone turns up one base away.

The CDR3 regions of human TCRbeta chains were analyzed by immunosequencing. For the original study's pipeline: Repertoire TCRs were checked for matches against a reference library of SARS-CoV-2-specific TCRs that had been generated using the MIRA antigen-specificity platform. Breadth was defined as the fraction of unique TCRs that were SARS-CoV-2-associated, and depth was defined as the fraction of total T cells that were SARS-CoV-2-associated. Each spike-specific TCR was assigned to its reactive spike region and to a CD4 or CD8 class using the MIRA data. Log10-transformed breadth and depth values were compared by one-way ANOVA with Sidak's multiple comparisons tests. Here the immuneACCESS table is served through TCRdb, limited to in-frame sequences with V and J called. Missing clones are a known gap in these copies; in checked studies unresolved V genes cover under half, and the rest lacks a known reason. The D gene and trimming were derived from the DNA, and the V and J assignments and clone size from that table. In this sample the table shows 250,000 to 300,000 clones, around 93% of which occur a single time. The biggest ten clones account for roughly 0.5% of the sample.

Counted from cysteine to phenylalanine, this CDR3 has 15 amino acids. The kept DNA is CDR3 alone, 45 bases in frame from the first base. The germline V gene (reference sequence) specifies SEHNR as CDR1 and FQNEAQ as CDR2. Trimming at the junction amounts to 1 base on V and 4 bases on J, and the germline ends lie 10 bases apart. The time point label for this specimen denotes: about 28 days (+/-7) after the second vaccine dose. AZD1222 recipients given second doses at about 4 weeks or at about 12 weeks were pooled, since spike-specific TCR depth and breadth were not found to differ between the two schedules. Vaccinee samples came from UK trials COV001 and COV002, including a single-blind randomized controlled phase 2/3 trial of AZD1222 (ChAdOx1 nCoV-19) in healthy adults. Trial participant PBMC samples were collected at day 0 and day 28 after the second dose for TCRbeta chain sequencing.

This TCR was sampled from an adult who received the AZD1222 COVID-19 vaccine. The chain links TRBV7-9 with TRBJ2-2; the D gene could be TRBD1 or TRBD2, each one agreeing over 5 bases. This material consisted of peripheral blood, taken 28 days after the second AZD1222 dose. CDR3 region: CASSLEGTSTGELFF. The nucleotides read TGTGCCAGCAGCTTAGAAGGGACCAGCACCGGGGAGCTGTTTTTT.